The clone carrying this TCR beta chain showed up many times. Its antigen is not identified. The V and J ends lost 5 bases and 7 bases respectively, with 12 bases between them. CDR1 and CDR2 (germline): SGHTA, FQGNSA. CDR3 length equals 13 residues. This specimen comes from a study of blood T cells in healthy people across ages. Next came a second PCR, run for about 6 to 11 cycles, which used a sample-barcoded 5' primer along with a J-beta primer mix. TCRdb ran MiXCR on the 5' RACE reads and lists one entry per CDR3 protein. The data show about 1.4 million distinct CDR3 sequences, approximately 59% seen once. Findings and limits, study-wide: It was the long-lived donors that had more naive CD4+ cells and higher diversity than aged donors. When one million T cells were used, diversity estimates were thought to be underestimates.

Sequenced material: blood. The genes are TRBV7-2 and TRBJ2-1, with D maybe TRBD1 (5 bases). This TCR was recovered from a man between 18 and 29 years old in good health. CDR3 loop: CASSPAKGNEQFF. Written as DNA, the CDR3 is TGTGCCAGCAGCCCCGCGAAGGGGAATGAGCAGTTCTTC.